What follows are 28 T cell receptor beta chains derived from one specimen sequenced in a study of Graves' ophthalmopathy and Graves' hyperthyroidism. Amplified TCR beta CDR3 regions were obtained using RNA transcripts as template. First-round RT-PCR with HTBI primers preceded a second-round multiplex PCR. MiXCR, run by TCRdb on the multiplex PCR reads, gives a single entry per CDR3 protein. The data show under 800,000 distinct CDR3 sequences, 20% to 25% seen once. The source material was peripheral blood. All receptors come from a woman younger than 35 with stable Graves' hyperthyroidism. Some clones in this sample may be carry-over from other donors' samples.

This clonotype was recorded at least ten times. The V and J genes are TRBV15 and TRBJ1-2; 8 nucleotides line up with TRBD1. CDR1 and CDR2 (germline): LNHNV, YYDKDF (reference sequence). V lost 0 bases and J lost 6; bases outside the gene matches: 12. The length of the CDR3 is 17 residues. CDR3 sequence: CATSRDLVNRGEDGYTF. For the CDR3, the DNA is TGTGCCACCAGCAGAGATTTAGTGAACAGGGGGGAGGATGGCTACACCTTC.

This clonotype was counted at least ten times. The rearrangement joins TRBV12-3 or TRBV12-4 to TRBJ1-3; the match to TRBD1 covers 7 bases. V shed 5 bases, J shed 4 bases, and the junction held 11 bases outside the gene matches. This CDR3 has 16 amino acids. CDR3 nucleotide sequence: TGTGCCAGCAGTAACCCCGGGACAGTCCCAGGAAACACCATATATTTT. This gives the protein CASSNPGTVPGNTIYF.

This clonotype was seen repeatedly, ten times or more. The chain uses TRBV6-2 or TRBV6-3 and TRBJ1-5, with 7 bases that match TRBD1. Looked up from germline, CDR1 is MNHEY and CDR2 is SVGEGT. Trimming cost V 4 bases and J 1 base; bases outside gene matches: 10. This CDR3 is 17 amino acids long. The chain's CDR3 is CASSFNLGTASNQPQHF. The CDR3 DNA reads TGTGCCAGCAGTTTTAATTTAGGGACAGCGAGCAATCAGCCCCAGCATTTT.

This clonotype has a count of ten or more. V is TRBV20-1 and J is TRBJ1-1; no firm D call. Germline CDR1 DFQATT, CDR2 SNEGSKA (reference sequence). Trimming left V 3 bases short and J 3 bases short, with 8 bases between. The CDR3 covers 12 residues. The CDR3 reads CSASRRYTEAFF. CDR3 nucleotides: TGCAGTGCTAGTCGTAGGTACACTGAAGCTTTCTTT.

The sample holds a few counts of this clonotype. This chain connects TRBV5-1 to TRBJ1-3, with a tentative D call TRBD1 (5 bases). V was trimmed by 0 bases and J by 0 bases, leaving 10 bases between them. The CDR3 sequence is 16 residues long. CDR1 is SGHRS and CDR2 is YFSETQ in the germline V gene. CDR3 in DNA: TGCGCCAGCAGCTTGGAGGGACCGCTCTCTGGAAACACCATATATTTT. Protein product: CASSLEGPLSGNTIYF.

Many counts were recorded for this clonotype. The chain couples TRBV7-2 to TRBJ2-7; D perhaps matches TRBD2 (5 bases). V was shortened by 5 bases and J by 2 bases, with 13 bases between the two germline ends. The V gene's germline CDR1 is SGHTA and CDR2 FQGNSA. The CDR3 spans 14 residues. The CDR3 sequence is CASSTSGKAYEQYF. CDR3 nucleotides: TGTGCCAGCAGCACCTCCGGGAAGGCCTACGAGCAGTACTTC.

The chain is built from TRBV15 and TRBJ1-2; D is unresolved. V lost 0 bases, J lost 3 bases, and 14 bases lay in between. This CDR3 is 16 amino acids long. Per germline, CDR1 LNHNV and CDR2 YYDKDF (reference sequence). In nucleotides, the CDR3 is TGTGCCACCAGCAGAGATTGGCGGACGCCCGACTATGGCTACACCTTC. Its protein product is CATSRDWRTPDYGYTF.

Here the CDR3 reads CASSLLAGGGFGDGQFF. Written as DNA, the CDR3 is TGTGCCAGCAGCCTACTAGCGGGGGGGGGCTTTGGCGATGGGCAGTTCTTC. The rearrangement uses TRBV2 and TRBJ2-1; 13 bases are shared with TRBD2. CDR1 SNHLY and CDR2 FYNNEI come from the germline V gene. The CDR3 sequence is 17 residues long. V was pared by 6 bases and J by 12 bases, with 17 bases of the junction left unmatched.

In its sample, this clonotype was seen many times. This chain links TRBV6-1 with TRBJ2-7; D is possibly TRBD2 (6 bases). The CDR3 has 14 amino acids. With 6 bases removed from V and 5 bases from J, the gap between germline ends came to 17 bases. Germline lookup yields CDR1 MNHNS and CDR2 SASEGT. The CDR3 reads CASRAGPEMHEQYF. CDR3 bases: TGTGCCAGCAGGGCGGGGCCGGAGATGCACGAGCAGTACTTC.

The chain is built from TRBV12-3 or TRBV12-4 and TRBJ1-1, with TRBD1 identical over 8 bases. CDR3 length equals 15 residues. The J segment lost 3 bases and the V segment lost 6 bases, leaving 9 bases of the junction unmatched. CDR3 loop: CASSPSRQGHTEAFF. CDR3 DNA: TGTGCCAGCAGCCCATCGAGACAGGGGCACACTGAAGCTTTCTTT.

This clonotype was counted ten times or more. The rearrangement links TRBV7-3 to TRBJ2-2; a weak D match, TRBD2 (6 bases). CDR1 is SGHTA, CDR2 FQGTGA, per germline. This CDR3 region has 15 residues. V was pared by 5 bases and J by 6 bases, with 16 bases between. CDR3 DNA sequence: TGTGCCAGCAGCGGGGGAGGAGGGTACCCCGGGGAGCTGTTTTTT. Residues: CASSGGGGYPGELFF.

The chain is built from TRBV5-1 and TRBJ1-2; D remains unclear. The V end lost 0 bases, the J end lost 3 bases, and 6 bases lay between the germline ends. The CDR3 spans 13 residues. Germline values: CDR1 SGHRS, CDR2 YFSETQ. This CDR3 reads CASSLEADYGYTF. Written as DNA, the CDR3 is TGCGCCAGCAGCTTGGAGGCAGACTATGGCTACACCTTC.

The genes are TRBV6-1 and TRBJ1-2, with D possibly TRBD1 on 5 matching bases. The ends were cut back, 7 bases at V and 4 bases at J, with 13 bases in the middle. The CDR3 length is 13 residues. Per the germline V gene, CDR1 is MNHNS and CDR2 is SASEGT. CDR3 region: CASTPGRRYGYTF. The CDR3 DNA follows: TGTGCCAGCACGCCAGGGCGACGCTATGGCTACACCTTC.

This clonotype was detected many times. V and J are TRBV12-3 or TRBV12-4 and TRBJ1-2, with D maybe TRBD1 (5 bases). The V gene lost 7 bases and the J gene lost 3 bases, with 12 bases spanning the gap. The CDR3 contains 13 residues. CDR3 DNA: TGTGCCAGCATGGAGGCAGGGCACTATGGCTACACCTTC. Translation: CASMEAGHYGYTF.

This clonotype was seen at least ten times. The chain carries TRBV10-3 and TRBJ2-5; possible D gene TRBD2, 6 bases. Trimming left V 6 bases short and J 5 bases short, with 10 bases between. Germline V gene sequence: CDR1 ENHRY, CDR2 SYGVKD. The CDR3 consists of 12 residues. CDR3 sequence: CAIRARGETQYF. CDR3 nucleotides: TGTGCCATCAGGGCTCGGGGGGAGACCCAGTACTTC.

The V and J genes are TRBV7-9 and TRBJ1-2; tentative D call: TRBD1 (5 bases). The CDR3 loop spans 15 amino acids. Germline-derived CDR1 and CDR2 are SEHNR and FQNEAQ (reference sequence). The V gene lost 5 bases and the J gene lost 6 bases, with 19 bases spanning the gap. The CDR3 region has the DNA TGTGCCAGCAGCCACGAGGAGGTCAGGGAACATGGCTACACCTTC. Protein sequence: CASSHEEVREHGYTF.

This clonotype was recorded a few times. The chain recombines TRBV5-1 with TRBJ2-2, with unresolved D. V dropped 0 bases and J dropped 0 bases, with 6 bases sitting between them. The CDR3 is 15 amino acids. Germline CDR1 SGHRS, CDR2 YFSETQ. As DNA, the CDR3 is TGCGCCAGCAGCTTGGGGGCCCCGAACACCGGGGAGCTGTTTTTT. It specifies CASSLGAPNTGELFF.

This clonotype has just a few counts. V usage is TRBV20-1 and J usage is TRBJ2-5, with D tentatively TRBD2 (6 bases). The germline V and J ends were trimmed by 6 bases and 3 bases, with 17 bases remaining between them. Germline loops: CDR1 DFQATT, CDR2 SNEGSKA (reference sequence). The CDR3 has 14 amino acids. CDR3 DNA: TGCAGTGCCCGGGGAGGCGGGAAAGAAGAGACCCAGTACTTC. Translation: CSARGGGKEETQYF.

The V gene is TRBV28, the J gene TRBJ1-5; TRBD1 is a possible D gene (5 bases). Germline values: CDR1 MDHEN, CDR2 SYDVKM. The CDR3 length is 13 residues. V lost 5 bases, J lost 9 bases, and 14 bases lay in between. CDR3 nucleotides: TGTGCCAGCAGTCCTCAGTGGGGGGGGCCCCAGCATTTT. This encodes CASSPQWGGPQHF.

This clonotype was detected many times. V and J are TRBV20-1 and TRBJ1-2; unclear D gene. There are 12 residues in the CDR3. Germline values: CDR1 DFQATT, CDR2 SNEGSKA (reference sequence). V shed 4 bases and J shed 7 bases, with 13 bases lying between them. The CDR3 here is CSATGPGGGYTF. CDR3 DNA: TGCAGTGCTACAGGACCTGGAGGTGGCTACACCTTC.

As concerns this clonotype: The junction shows a germline mismatch at one end, possibly a read error. V usage is TRBV7-6 and J usage is TRBJ2-5, with 11 positions matching TRBD1. The germline V gene encodes CDR1 SGHVS and CDR2 FNYEAQ. The CDR3 contains 15 residues. The CDR3 is CASSLADRGLETQCF. The CDR3 DNA reads TGTGCCAGCAGCTTAGCGGACAGGGGGCTTGAGACCCAGTGCTTC. Full variable domain (rest looked up from reference TRBV7-6 and TRBJ2-5): GAGVSQSPRYKVTKRGQDVALRCDPISGHVSLYWYRQALGQGPEFLTYFNYEAQQDKSGLPNDRFSAERPEGSISTLTIQRTEQRDSAMYRCASSLADRGLETQCFGPGTRLLVL.

The genes are TRBV6-1 and TRBJ2-7; possible D gene TRBD2, 7 bases. Germline lookup yields CDR1 MNHNS and CDR2 SASEGT. V was trimmed by 8 bases and J by 6 bases, leaving 20 bases between them. CDR3 length equals 14 residues. CDR3 DNA: TGTGCCAGCCTCGATCGGGGGGCGCATCGCGAGCAGTACTTC. Amino acids: CASLDRGAHREQYF.

This clonotype was seen repeatedly, ten times or more. This chain links TRBV30 with TRBJ1-5, with D perhaps matching TRBD1 (5 bases). The ends were cut back, 2 bases at V and 2 bases at J, with 19 bases in the middle. The CDR3 loop spans 17 amino acids. Germline V gene sequence: CDR1 GTSNPN, CDR2 SVGIG (reference sequence). The CDR3 coding sequence is TGTGCCTGGAGTACGGGTCAAAGGGGTAAAGGCAATCAGCCCCAGCATTTT. Translated: CAWSTGQRGKGNQPQHF. Variable domain in full (rest from reference TRBV30 and TRBJ1-5): SQTIHQWPATLVQPVGSPLSLECTVEGTSNPNLYWYRQAAGRGLQLLFYSVGIGQISSEVPQNLSASRPQDRQFILSSKKLLLSDSGFYLCAWSTGQRGKGNQPQHFGDGTRLSIL.

At least ten counts were recorded for this clonotype. V gene TRBV6-4 combines with J gene TRBJ1-1; 9 positions match TRBD1. The CDR3 covers 17 residues. Trimming at V came to 7 bases and at J to 2 bases, leaving 14 bases not matched to a gene. CDR1 MRHNA and CDR2 SNTAGT come from the germline V gene. The CDR3 DNA reads TGTGCCAGCACGCGGAGGGGGGACAGGGCCACTAACACTGAAGCTTTCTTT. Translated, it gives CASTRRGDRATNTEAFF.

This clonotype showed up many times. CDR3 bases: TGTGCCAGCAGTAAGAAACTAGCGGGAGAACGTTTCGACACCGGGGAGCTGTTTTTT. It specifies CASSKKLAGERFDTGELFF. V is TRBV6-1 and J is TRBJ2-2; TRBD2 matches at 11 bases. J lost 3 bases, V lost 5 bases, and 14 bases had no gene match. This CDR3 is 19 amino acids long. Germline CDR1 and CDR2: MNHNS and SASEGT.

The chain uses TRBV5-1 and TRBJ2-7; 7 bases match TRBD1. V dropped 5 bases and J dropped 3; count of bases not matched to a gene: 11. CDR3 size: 15 residues. CDR1 and CDR2 (germline): SGHRS, YFSETQ. In DNA, the CDR3 is TGCGCCAGCAGTTCACCGGGACAGAGTATCTACGAGCAGTACTTC. It is translated as CASSSPGQSIYEQYF.

This clonotype was recorded many times. V usage is TRBV20-1 and J usage is TRBJ1-2; D is unresolved. The V end was cut by 0 bases, the J end by 6 bases, with 5 bases between. Germline V lookup: CDR1 DFQATT, CDR2 SNEGSKA (reference sequence). The CDR3 length is 11 residues. CDR3 loop: CSAREIDGYTF. The CDR3 nucleotides read TGCAGTGCTAGAGAGATAGATGGCTACACCTTC.

The sample holds many counts of this clonotype. This chain uses TRBV28 with TRBJ2-7; 8 bases line up with TRBD1. The V gene end was trimmed by 10 bases and the J gene end by 7 bases; junction bases not matched to a gene: 15. The CDR3 is 14 residues long. Germline values: CDR1 MDHEN, CDR2 SYDVKM. CDR3 sequence (DNA): TGTGCCACCCTTCCGACAGGGGAGCCTCGGGAGCAGTACTTC. This translates into CATLPTGEPREQYF.